The rows below give T cell receptor beta chains drawn from one sample of a study of post-analysis software for immune sequencing data. TCRdb independently ran MiXCR on the PCR reads; one entry per CDR3 protein. The table has 350,000 to 450,000 distinct CDR3 sequences, 39% seen once. Sequencing was done on a sample of blood. The receptors were gathered from a girl aged 2 to 9 with multiple sclerosis. Each CDR3 is given with its conserved first and last residue. The order of the fields is V gene, J gene, D gene, CDR3 length, clone size, CDR3 protein, CDR3 DNA. The D gene is left open where the match is weak. Size is stated for part of the rows, as once, few or many counts, or as a class when the clone is expanded.

v_gene: TRBV29-1; j_gene: TRBJ2-7; d_gene: TRBD1; len: 16; abundance: few; CDR3aa: CSATGHASGTGNEQYF; CDR3nt: TGCAGCGCTACTGGACATGCGTCCGGGACAGGGAACGAGCAGTACTTC
v_gene: TRBV7-6; j_gene: TRBJ2-1; d_gene: -; len: 15; abundance: -; CDR3aa: CASSLASPGFGEQFF; CDR3nt: TGTGCCAGCAGCTTAGCCTCGCCAGGATTTGGAGAGCAGTTCTTC
v_gene: TRBV5-5; j_gene: TRBJ2-5; d_gene: TRBD2; len: 14; abundance: -; CDR3aa: CASSGLAVQETQYF; CDR3nt: TGTGCCAGCAGTGGGCTAGCGGTTCAAGAGACCCAGTACTTC
v_gene: TRBV29-1; j_gene: TRBJ2-5; d_gene: TRBD1; len: 15; abundance: few; CDR3aa: CSATDRVWSGETQYF; CDR3nt: TGCAGCGCTACCGACAGGGTATGGTCAGGCGAGACCCAGTACTTC
v_gene: TRBV28; j_gene: TRBJ2-7; d_gene: -; len: 16; abundance: few; CDR3aa: CASSYGTVTPPREEYF; CDR3nt: TGTGCCAGCAGCTACGGGACAGTTACCCCTCCGAGGGAGGAGTACTTC
v_gene: TRBV20-1; j_gene: TRBJ2-1; d_gene: -; len: 13; abundance: few; CDR3aa: CSAPVGHSNEQFF; CDR3nt: TGCAGTGCCCCGGTAGGCCATAGCAATGAGCAGTTCTTC
v_gene: TRBV5-1; j_gene: TRBJ2-1; d_gene: TRBD1; len: 16; abundance: few; CDR3aa: CASSPGQASSYNEQFF; CDR3nt: TGCGCCAGCAGCCCCGGACAGGCAAGCTCCTACAATGAGCAGTTCTTC
v_gene: TRBV28; j_gene: TRBJ2-1; d_gene: -; len: 16; abundance: few; CDR3aa: CASSLSTGRSYNEQFF; CDR3nt: TGTGCCAGCAGTTTATCAACCGGAAGATCCTACAATGAGCAGTTCTTC
v_gene: TRBV13; j_gene: TRBJ2-5; d_gene: TRBD1; len: 14; abundance: -; CDR3aa: CASSPRQGEETQYF; CDR3nt: TGTGCCAGCAGCCCAAGACAGGGGGAAGAGACCCAGTACTTC
v_gene: TRBV10-1; j_gene: TRBJ2-7; d_gene: -; len: 13; abundance: few; CDR3aa: CASSEFYGYEQYF; CDR3nt: TGCGCCAGCAGTGAGTTTTACGGGTACGAGCAGTACTTC
v_gene: TRBV7-9; j_gene: TRBJ2-1; d_gene: TRBD1; len: 16; abundance: few; CDR3aa: CASSPGQGSSYNEQFF; CDR3nt: TGTGCCAGCAGCCCCGGACAGGGGAGCTCCTACAATGAGCAGTTCTTC
v_gene: TRBV20-1; j_gene: TRBJ1-1; d_gene: -; len: 14; abundance: -; CDR3aa: CSATMTVNNGEAFF; CDR3nt: TGCAGTGCGACCATGACAGTGAACAACGGTGAAGCTTTCTTT
v_gene: TRBV4-3; j_gene: TRBJ2-3; d_gene: TRBD2; len: 14; abundance: few; CDR3aa: CAVGAGGSTDTQYF; CDR3nt: TGCGCCGTGGGAGCGGGAGGGAGCACAGATACGCAGTATTTT
v_gene: TRBV6-6; j_gene: TRBJ2-3; d_gene: TRBD2; len: 16; abundance: -; CDR3aa: CASSPRTSGGADTQYF; CDR3nt: TGTGCCAGCAGTCCCAGGACTAGCGGGGGGGCAGATACGCAGTATTTT
v_gene: TRBV28; j_gene: TRBJ1-1; d_gene: TRBD1; len: 16; abundance: -; CDR3aa: CASSIRTGGVVTEAFF; CDR3nt: TGTGCCAGCAGTATCAGGACAGGGGGCGTTGTCACTGAAGCTTTCTTT
v_gene: TRBV20-1; j_gene: TRBJ2-3; d_gene: TRBD1; len: 16; abundance: few; CDR3aa: CSAPALDRGFTDTQYF; CDR3nt: TGCAGTGCCCCCGCGTTGGACAGGGGGTTCACAGATACGCAGTATTTT
v_gene: TRBV20-1; j_gene: TRBJ2-7; d_gene: -; len: 12; abundance: -; CDR3aa: CSAYVPGYEQYF; CDR3nt: TGCAGTGCTTACGTTCCGGGCTACGAGCAGTACTTC
v_gene: TRBV4-3; j_gene: TRBJ2-7; d_gene: TRBD2; len: 16; abundance: few; CDR3aa: CASSQDLSGGSYEQYF; CDR3nt: TGCGCCAGCAGCCAAGATTTATCGGGGGGATCCTACGAGCAGTACTTC
v_gene: TRBV28; j_gene: TRBJ1-2; d_gene: -; len: 13; abundance: -; CDR3aa: CASSSTWGSGYTF; CDR3nt: TGTGCCAGCAGTTCCACGTGGGGTAGTGGCTACACCTTC
v_gene: TRBV5-1; j_gene: TRBJ2-3; d_gene: -; len: 13; abundance: -; CDR3aa: CASRTGHTDTQYF; CDR3nt: TGCGCCAGCAGGACAGGCCACACAGATACGCAGTATTTT
v_gene: TRBV28; j_gene: TRBJ2-6; d_gene: TRBD2; len: 16; abundance: few; CDR3aa: CASISGGRSGANVLTF; CDR3nt: TGTGCCAGCATCTCGGGGGGAAGATCTGGGGCCAACGTCCTGACTTTC
v_gene: TRBV30; j_gene: TRBJ1-2; d_gene: TRBD1; len: 13; abundance: -; CDR3aa: CAWTSGTGGGYTF; CDR3nt: TGTGCCTGGACCTCTGGGACAGGGGGTGGCTACACCTTC
v_gene: TRBV5-5; j_gene: TRBJ2-3; d_gene: -; len: 13; abundance: -; CDR3aa: CASSLYGTDTQYF; CDR3nt: TGTGCCAGCAGCTTGTACGGCACAGATACGCAGTATTTT
v_gene: TRBV20-1; j_gene: TRBJ1-2; d_gene: TRBD1; len: 13; abundance: -; CDR3aa: CSARGLGAGGYTF; CDR3nt: TGCAGTGCGAGGGGGCTGGGGGCGGGAGGCTACACCTTC
v_gene: TRBV25-1; j_gene: TRBJ2-1; d_gene: TRBD1; len: 14; abundance: -; CDR3aa: CASSPQGAGNEQFF; CDR3nt: TGTGCCAGCAGTCCCCAGGGGGCGGGCAATGAGCAGTTCTTC
v_gene: TRBV6-2/TRBV6-3; j_gene: TRBJ2-1; d_gene: TRBD2; len: 15; abundance: few; CDR3aa: CASSGTGGSYNEQFF; CDR3nt: TGTGCCAGCAGTGGGACGGGAGGCTCCTACAATGAGCAGTTCTTC
v_gene: TRBV7-2; j_gene: TRBJ2-5; d_gene: -; len: 14; abundance: few; CDR3aa: CASSFTGGGETQYF; CDR3nt: TGTGCCAGCAGCTTCACCGGAGGAGGAGAGACCCAGTACTTC
v_gene: TRBV2; j_gene: TRBJ1-2; d_gene: -; len: 11; abundance: many; CDR3aa: CASSENYGYTF; CDR3nt: TGTGCCAGCAGTGAGAACTATGGCTACACCTTC
v_gene: TRBV28; j_gene: TRBJ2-7; d_gene: -; len: 15; abundance: -; CDR3aa: CASSQGGLPTYEQYF; CDR3nt: TGTGCCAGCAGCCAAGGAGGACTGCCTACCTACGAGCAGTACTTC